The present T cell receptor (beta chain) was sequenced within a study of T cell responses to AZD1222 COVID-19 vaccine. Study as a whole: Analysis merged second doses at about 4 or about 12 weeks. Study-level findings and limits: Females outnumbered males among donors, who were mostly white British; clonal diversity was possibly underestimated.

This CDR3 is 13 amino acids long. J was trimmed by 5 bases and V by 5 bases; bases with no gene match: 5. Looked up from germline, CDR1 is SGHDN and CDR2 is FVKESK. In the case of this clone: The target antigen is unknown.

TCRdb's table, derived via immunoSEQ multiplex PCR, lists solely in-frame clones and lacks some. In the table there are 98,000 or so clones, about nine tenths of which are singletons. The specimen was peripheral blood, collected on day 0 of AZD1222 vaccination. The sequence was collected from an adult in good health. The chain combines TRBV14 with TRBJ2-7; 8 nucleotides match TRBD1. The CDR3 here is CASSWTGTHEQYF. The CDR3 coding sequence is TGTGCCAGCAGCTGGACAGGGACCCACGAGCAGTACTTC.